Within the sample, the clone carrying this T cell receptor beta chain is medium-sized (0.01 to 0.1%). In the original workflow: Estimation of nucleated cell counts relied on the amplification of reference gene primers. Method: immunoSEQ multiplex PCR; TCRdb's copy keeps in-frame clones and lacks some. V and J calls plus clone size are reproduced from that table; the DNA served to infer D and trimming. The sample has tens of thousands of clones, roughly 79% seen once. These data are taken from a study of blood T cell repertoires in COVID-19. Study-wide context: Samples came from the United States, Italy and Spain, spanning acute and convalescent COVID-19. T cells, B-cell-depleted T cells, or PBMCs provided the cDNA or gDNA that served as material.

V was cut by 0 bases and J by 6 bases, with 16 bases left in between. This CDR3 is 16 amino acids long. CDR1 is SGHNT, CDR2 YYREEE, per germline (reference sequence). This TCR came from a man aged 60 to 75 with acute or convalescent COVID-19. The sequenced sample consisted of peripheral blood. This rearrangement joins TRBV5-4 to TRBJ2-1; possibly TRBD1 for D (5 bases). The CDR3 region has the DNA TGTGCCAGCAGCTTGGCCAAAGGCTCTCAGGGCAATGAGCAGTTCTTC. Protein: CASSLAKGSQGNEQFF.